The 6 T cell receptor beta chains below were found in one sample sequenced in a study of ipilimumab plus nivolumab after autologous stem cell transplantation. This table comes from immunoSEQ multiplex PCR, and its TCRdb copy is limited to in-frame clones, with some not included. The profile shows around 12,000 clones, less than 80% of them singletons. This specimen consisted of PBMCs, obtained in a trial of ipilimumab plus nivolumab as post-transplant consolidation. The receptors shown here come from a male donor with diffuse large B-cell lymphoma.

The genes are TRBV5-4 and TRBJ1-1, with a tentative D call TRBD1 (6 bases). V lost 2 bases and J lost 5, with 13 bases in between. The CDR3 totals 14 residues. CDR1 and CDR2 (germline): SGHNT, YYREEE (reference sequence). The CDR3 sequence: CASSLGRGGTEAFF. The CDR3 DNA sequence: TGTGCCAGCAGCTTAGGCAGGGGTGGAACTGAAGCTTTCTTT.

The V gene is TRBV11-2, the J gene TRBJ1-2, with D possibly being TRBD1 (5 bases). The CDR3 length is 12 residues. Germline loops: CDR1 SGHAT, CDR2 FQNNGV. V lost 5 bases, J lost 8 bases, and 12 bases lay in between. The CDR3, as DNA: TGTGCCAGCAGCGGGGCGGGCTTCGGCTACACCTTC. Amino acid sequence: CASSGAGFGYTF.

This rearrangement joins TRBV10-3 to TRBJ1-2, with no clear D. The V gene's germline CDR1 is ENHRY and CDR2 SYGVKD. The CDR3 is 14 amino acids. V was trimmed by 0 bases and J by 5 bases, leaving 10 bases between them. CDR3 protein: CAISESTVRYGYTF. CDR3 coding DNA: TGTGCCATCAGTGAGTCGACGGTCCGATATGGCTACACCTTC.

The chain combines TRBV10-3 with TRBJ2-7; 9 bases are a match to TRBD2. Germline-derived CDR1 and CDR2 are ENHRY and SYGVKD. J lost 1 base, V lost 4 bases, and 8 bases had no gene match. CDR3 length equals 16 residues. The CDR3: CAISGLAERVSYEQYF. The CDR3 coding sequence is TGTGCCATCAGTGGACTAGCGGAGCGGGTATCCTACGAGCAGTACTTC.

V and J are TRBV19 and TRBJ2-1; D may be TRBD1 or TRBD2 (5 bases each). Germline values: CDR1 LNHDA, CDR2 SQIVND (reference sequence). Trimming left V 4 bases short and J 5 bases short, with 12 bases between. The CDR3 sequence is 14 residues long. This CDR3 is CASSTRLGHNEQFF. DNA of the CDR3: TGTGCCAGTAGTACCCGTCTGGGACACAATGAGCAGTTCTTC.

This clone has more than one count but fewer than ten. This chain links TRBV5-5 with TRBJ1-2, with D perhaps matching TRBD1 (6 bases). The CDR3 contains 13 residues. With 3 bases removed from V and 6 bases from J, the gap between germline ends came to 12 bases. From germline, CDR1 is SGHKS and CDR2 YYEKEE (reference sequence). The CDR3 spells CASSWTEGDGYTF. The CDR3 bases are TGTGCCAGCAGCTGGACAGAGGGTGATGGCTACACCTTC. The full variable domain, completed using reference TRBV5-5 and TRBJ1-2, is DAGVTQSPTHLIKTRGQQVTLRCSPISGHKSVSWYQQVLGQGPQFIFQYYEKEERGRGNFPDRFSARQFPNYSSELNVNALLLGDSALYLCASSWTEGDGYTFGSGTRLTVV.